These 13 T cell receptor beta chains share one sample of origin, sequenced in a study of blood T cells in healthy people across ages. Using a J-beta primer mix together with a sample-barcoded 5' primer, a second PCR was run for 7 to 11 cycles. TCRdb re-derived calls from the 5' RACE reads in MiXCR, one entry per CDR3 protein. The sample records more than 700,000 distinct CDR3 sequences, roughly 46% being singletons. The sequenced sample consisted of blood. Source of these receptors: a man aged 80 or over in good health.

This clonotype was counted between two and nine times. The V and J genes are TRBV28 and TRBJ2-3; D unclear. Germline V gives CDR1 MDHEN, CDR2 SYDVKM. The CDR3 has 11 residues. Trimming stripped 6 bases from V and 5 bases from J, with 6 bases between. The CDR3 region is CASSHQDTQYF. The CDR3 nucleotides are TGTGCCAGCAGCCACCAAGATACGCAGTATTTT. Full variable domain (missing parts from reference TRBV28 and TRBJ2-3): DVKVTQSSRYLVKRTGEKVFLECVQDMDHENMFWYRQDPGLGLRLIYFSYDVKMKEKGDIPEGYSVSREKKERFSLILESASTNQTSMYLCASSHQDTQYFGPGTRLTVL.

This clonotype was seen only a few times. The rearrangement uses TRBV5-5 and TRBJ2-7; D perhaps matches TRBD2 (6 bases). V lost 1 base and J 9 bases, leaving 8 bases between the germline ends. There are 11 residues in the CDR3. Germline CDR1 is SGHKS and CDR2 is YYEKEE (reference sequence). The DNA for the CDR3 is TGTGCCAGCAGCTTGTTGGGGGGGCAGTACTTC. Residues: CASSLLGGQYF. Complete variable domain (other parts from reference TRBV5-5 and TRBJ2-7): DAGVTQSPTHLIKTRGQQVTLRCSPISGHKSVSWYQQVLGQGPQFIFQYYEKEERGRGNFPDRFSARQFPNYSSELNVNALLLGDSALYLCASSLLGGQYFGPGTRLTVT.

This clonotype was seen a few times. The chain is built from TRBV7-2 and TRBJ2-7; D ambiguous. V dropped 3 bases and J dropped 5 bases, with 11 bases sitting between them. The CDR3 totals 13 residues. Germline-derived CDR1 and CDR2 are SGHTA and FQGNSA. CDR3 sequence reads: CASSLTNSHEQYF. In nucleotides, the CDR3 is TGTGCCAGCAGCTTGACCAATTCCCACGAGCAGTACTTC.

This clonotype was recorded at least ten times. Possible read error: a much larger clone is one base away. The chain couples TRBV13 to TRBJ2-5; maybe TRBD2 (6 bases). The germline V gene encodes CDR1 PRHDT and CDR2 FYEKMQ (reference sequence). The V gene lost 6 bases and the J gene lost 11 bases, with 25 bases spanning the gap. The CDR3 loop spans 15 amino acids. The CDR3 region is CASSSSAGGINEQYF. For the CDR3, the DNA is TGTGCCAGCAGTTCCTCTGCAGGAGGGATCAATGAGCAGTACTTC. Full variable domain (outside the CDR3, taken from reference TRBV13 and TRBJ2-5): AAGVIQSPRHLIKEKRETATLKCYPIPRHDTVYWYQQGPGQDPQFLISFYEKMQSDKGSIPDRFSAQQFSDYHSELNMSSLELGDSALYFCASSSSAGGINEQYFGPGTRLLVL.

The chain combines TRBV7-2 with TRBJ2-1; 10 bases map to TRBD2. Per the germline V gene, CDR1 is SGHTA and CDR2 is FQGNSA. V was pared by 6 bases and J by 8 bases, with 13 bases of the junction left unmatched. This CDR3 contains 16 residues. CDR3 DNA: TGTGCCAGCAGTTCCCGGTCAACTAGCGGGATCGATGAGCAGTTCTTC. Amino acid sequence: CASSSRSTSGIDEQFF.

The chain combines TRBV12-3 or TRBV12-4 with TRBJ2-6; TRBD1 might be the D (6 bases). This CDR3 spans 14 amino acids. V lost 4 bases and J lost 4, with 8 bases in between. The CDR3 is CASSSGAGANVLTF. The CDR3 nucleotides are TGTGCCAGCAGTTCAGGGGCCGGGGCCAACGTCCTGACTTTC.

This clonotype was recorded a few times. The gene calls are TRBV20-1 and TRBJ2-5; 15 bases line up with TRBD2. CDR1 is DFQATT and CDR2 is SNEGSKA in the germline V gene (reference sequence). V gave up 2 bases and J gave up 4 bases; unmatched junction bases: 2. This CDR3 contains 15 residues. CDR3 sequence reads: CSARRTSGRGETQYF. CDR3 nucleotide sequence: TGCAGTGCTAGACGGACTAGCGGGAGGGGAGAGACCCAGTACTTC.

The table lists this clonotype with a few counts. The chain has TRBV5-1 and TRBJ2-7; the D gene could be TRBD1 or TRBD2 (5 bases each). The CDR3 covers 14 residues. The V and J ends lost 4 bases and 3 bases respectively, with 14 bases between them. CDR1 and CDR2 (germline): SGHRS, YFSETQ. CDR3 bases: TGCGCCAGCAGCCCAGACCGGGGCGACTACGAGCAGTACTTC. It specifies CASSPDRGDYEQYF.

In this sample, this clonotype turned up a few times. This sequence joins TRBV6-5 and TRBJ2-7; the match to TRBD1 covers 7 bases. CDR1 MNHEY and CDR2 SVGAGI come from the germline V gene. V lost 6 bases, J lost 3 bases, and 8 bases stayed unmatched. This CDR3 is built from 14 residues. The CDR3 DNA is TGTGCCAGCAGGAGACCGGGACAGCTCTACGAGCAGTACTTC. Translation gives CASRRPGQLYEQYF.

This clonotype appeared many times. The V gene is TRBV7-9, the J gene TRBJ2-3, with 8 positions matching TRBD2. Germline CDR1 reads SEHNR; CDR2 reads FQNEAQ (reference sequence). Losses at the gene ends were 1 base for V and 5 bases for J; bases not matched to a gene: 14. This CDR3 spans 18 amino acids. The CDR3 sequence is CASSLVPFTSGDQDTQYF. CDR3 sequence (DNA): TGTGCCAGCAGCTTAGTGCCCTTTACTAGCGGAGATCAAGATACGCAGTATTTT.

V usage is TRBV11-1 and J usage is TRBJ2-1, with 15 nucleotides matching TRBD2. Trimming at V came to 5 bases and at J to 1 base, leaving 9 bases not matched to a gene. The CDR3 loop spans 19 amino acids. Germline CDR1 is SGHAT and CDR2 is FQDESV (reference sequence). In nucleotides, the CDR3 is TGTGCCAGCAGCCAAACCGGGACTAGCGGGAGGCTATCCTACAATGAGCAGTTCTTC. Protein: CASSQTGTSGRLSYNEQFF.

V and J are TRBV20-1 and TRBJ2-5; 10 nucleotides agree with TRBD2. The J segment lost 2 bases and the V segment lost 2 bases, leaving 11 bases of the junction unmatched. This CDR3 comprises 17 residues. Germline loops: CDR1 DFQATT, CDR2 SNEGSKA (reference sequence). CDR3 amino acids: CSARLAGARIRQETQYF. DNA of the CDR3: TGCAGTGCTAGACTAGCGGGGGCGAGAATTAGACAAGAGACCCAGTACTTC.

The CDR3 sequence: CAIKTPGLEAGAFF. CDR3 in DNA: TGTGCCATCAAAACTCCGGGGCTAGAAGCCGGGGCTTTCTTT. This rearrangement joins TRBV10-3 to TRBJ1-1, with D tentatively TRBD1 (5 bases). This CDR3 is built from 14 residues. CDR1 ENHRY and CDR2 SYGVKD come from the germline V gene. V was shortened by 7 bases and J by 11 bases, with 23 bases between the two germline ends.